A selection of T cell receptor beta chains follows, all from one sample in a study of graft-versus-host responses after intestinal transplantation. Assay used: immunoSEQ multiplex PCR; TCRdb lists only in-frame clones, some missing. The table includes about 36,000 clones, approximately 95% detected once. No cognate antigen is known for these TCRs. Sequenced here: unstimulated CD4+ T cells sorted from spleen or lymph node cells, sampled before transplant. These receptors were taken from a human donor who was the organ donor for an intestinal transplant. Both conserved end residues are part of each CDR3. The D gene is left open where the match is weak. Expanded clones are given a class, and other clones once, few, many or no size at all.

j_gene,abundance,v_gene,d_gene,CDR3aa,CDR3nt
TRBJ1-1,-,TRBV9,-,CASSASPGMNTEAFF,TGTGCCAGCAGCGCGTCCCCAGGGATGAACACTGAAGCTTTCTTT
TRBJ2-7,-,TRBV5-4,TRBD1,CASSLGRDRGYYEQYF,TGTGCCAGCAGCTTGGGCCGGGACAGGGGGTACTACGAGCAGTACTTC
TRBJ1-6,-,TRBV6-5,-,CASSYSNSPLHF,TGTGCCAGCAGTTACTCCAATTCACCCCTCCACTTT
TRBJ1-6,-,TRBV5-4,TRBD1,CASSLGGQADSPLHF,TGTGCCAGCAGCTTGGGAGGACAGGCTGATTCACCCCTCCACTTT
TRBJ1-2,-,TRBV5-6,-,CASSTTEGHLWGYTF,TGTGCCAGCAGCACCACGGAAGGCCACCTATGGGGCTACACCTTC
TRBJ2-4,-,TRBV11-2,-,CASSSRALNIQYF,TGTGCCAGCAGCTCCCGGGCCCTGAACATTCAGTACTTC
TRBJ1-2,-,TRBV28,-,CASSLVAGPSIYTF,TGTGCCAGCAGTTTAGTGGCAGGGCCGTCCATTTACACCTTC
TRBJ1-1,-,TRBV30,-,CAWNGGWTEAFF,TGTGCCTGGAATGGGGGATGGACTGAAGCTTTCTTT
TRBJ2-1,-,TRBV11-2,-,CASTLEVDNEQFF,TGTGCCAGCACCCTTGAGGTAGACAATGAGCAGTTCTTC
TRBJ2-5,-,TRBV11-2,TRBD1,CASSSDRGQTQYF,TGTGCCAGCAGCTCGGACAGGGGGCAGACCCAGTACTTC
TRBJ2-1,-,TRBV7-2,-,CASSSFLGEQFF,TGTGCCAGCAGCTCCTTCTTAGGTGAGCAGTTCTTC
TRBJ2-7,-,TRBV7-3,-,CASSLGVGGEQYF,TGTGCCAGCAGTCTAGGTGTGGGGGGCGAGCAGTACTTC
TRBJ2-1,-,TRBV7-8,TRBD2,CASSPQRGVDNEQFF,TGTGCCAGCAGCCCTCAGCGGGGGGTTGACAATGAGCAGTTCTTC
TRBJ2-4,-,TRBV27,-,CASSFRGAKNIQYF,TGTGCCAGCAGTTTTCGGGGAGCCAAAAACATTCAGTACTTC
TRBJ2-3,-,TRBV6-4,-,CASSVGGIADTQYF,TGTGCCAGCAGTGTAGGGGGGATAGCAGATACGCAGTATTTT
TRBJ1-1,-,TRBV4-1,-,CASTRGGPGTEAFF,TGCGCCAGCACCAGGGGAGGTCCTGGGACTGAAGCTTTCTTT
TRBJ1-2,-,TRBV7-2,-,CASSLDGYGYTF,TGTGCCAGCAGCTTGGACGGTTATGGCTACACCTTC
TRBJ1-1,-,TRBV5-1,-,CASSFDRKEPFF,TGCGCCAGCAGCTTTGACCGAAAGGAACCTTTCTTT
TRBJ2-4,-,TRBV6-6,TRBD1,CASSYPDRVGKYF,TGTGCCAGCAGTTACCCCGACAGGGTGGGGAAGTACTTC
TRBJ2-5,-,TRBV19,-,CASSGSLQETQYF,TGTGCCAGTAGCGGCAGCCTGCAAGAGACCCAGTACTTC
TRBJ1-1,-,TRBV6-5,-,CASSPPGRVNTEAFF,TGTGCCAGCAGTCCCCCGGGCAGGGTGAACACTGAAGCTTTCTTT
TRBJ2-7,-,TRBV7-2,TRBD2,CASSLGALAGGLDEQYF,TGTGCCAGCAGCTTAGGGGCATTAGCGGGGGGCCTGGACGAGCAGTACTTC
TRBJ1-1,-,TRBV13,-,CASSSRPSGSTEAFF,TGTGCCAGCAGCTCGAGACCGAGCGGGAGCACTGAAGCTTTCTTT
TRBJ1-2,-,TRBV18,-,CASSLEANYGYTF,TGTGCCAGCTCACTAGAAGCTAACTATGGCTACACCTTC
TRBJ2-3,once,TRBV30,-,CATEKGADTQYF,TGTGCCACCGAGAAGGGGGCAGATACGCAGTATTTT
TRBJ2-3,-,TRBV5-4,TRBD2,CASSLLAGVTDTQYF,TGTGCCAGCAGCTTACTAGCGGGGGTAACGGATACGCAGTATTTT
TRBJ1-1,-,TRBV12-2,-,CASPIDSLDKNTEAFF,TGTGCAAGTCCCATCGACAGTTTGGACAAGAACACTGAAGCTTTCTTT
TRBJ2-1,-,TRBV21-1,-,CASSSNGTSGKTYNEQFF,TGTGCCAGCAGCTCAAACGGAACCAGCGGTAAAACCTACAATGAGCAGTTCTTC
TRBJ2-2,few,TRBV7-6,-,CASSLAGGLTGELFF,TGTGCCAGCAGCTTAGCGGGGGGGCTCACCGGGGAGCTGTTTTTT
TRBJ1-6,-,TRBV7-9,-,CASSLAVTGFSPLHF,TGTGCCAGCAGCTTAGCTGTAACGGGGTTCTCACCCCTCCACTTT
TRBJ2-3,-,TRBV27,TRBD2,CASSLGAGGPYTQYF,TGTGCCAGCAGTTTAGGAGCGGGGGGGCCGTATACGCAGTATTTT
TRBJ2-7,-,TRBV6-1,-,CASSEIKPNYEQYF,TGTGCCAGCAGTGAAATTAAACCGAACTACGAGCAGTACTTC
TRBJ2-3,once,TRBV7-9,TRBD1,CASSSGQGLADTQYF,TGTGCCAGCAGCTCGGGACAGGGGTTAGCAGATACGCAGTATTTT
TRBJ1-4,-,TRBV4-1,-,CASSQEGGRAEKLFF,TGCGCCAGCAGCCAAGAGGGGGGCAGGGCGGAAAAACTGTTTTTT
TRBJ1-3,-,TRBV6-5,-,CASSYIGVSGNTIYF,TGTGCCAGCAGTTATATAGGCGTCTCTGGAAACACCATATATTTT
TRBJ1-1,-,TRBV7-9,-,CASSLWGNTEAFF,TGTGCCAGCAGCCTATGGGGGAACACTGAAGCTTTCTTT
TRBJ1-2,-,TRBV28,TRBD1,CASSSTGYGGYTF,TGTGCCAGCAGTTCGACAGGGTATGGTGGCTACACCTTC
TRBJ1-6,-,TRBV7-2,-,CASSVDGTRDSPLHF,TGTGCCAGCAGCGTAGACGGGACAAGGGATTCACCCCTCCACTTT
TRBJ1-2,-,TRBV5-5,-,CASTKSQQGQTNFYGYTF,TGTGCCAGCACAAAGTCCCAACAGGGTCAGACTAATTTCTATGGCTACACCTTC
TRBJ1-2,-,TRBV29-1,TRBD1,CSVEEIPPGGYGYTF,TGCAGCGTTGAAGAGATTCCGCCAGGGGGGTATGGCTACACCTTC
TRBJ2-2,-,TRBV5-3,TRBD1,CARSGGTGYSGELFF,TGTGCCAGAAGCGGGGGGACAGGGTACTCCGGGGAGCTGTTTTTT
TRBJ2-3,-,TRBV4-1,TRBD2,CASSQDGVAGGTDTQYF,TGCGCCAGCAGCCAAGATGGGGTAGCGGGGGGCACAGATACGCAGTATTTT
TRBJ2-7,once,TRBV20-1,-,CSVGQYEQYF,TGCAGTGTTGGACAATACGAGCAGTACTTC